The rows below give T cell receptor beta chains drawn from one sample of a study of early T cells in non-severe SARS-CoV-2 infection. MiXCR, run by TCRdb on the 5' RACE reads, gives a single entry per CDR3 protein. There are more than 65,000 distinct CDR3 sequences in the sample; roughly 13% occur only once, and 4% to 6% lies in the top ten. The sequenced sample consisted of whole blood. These receptors all stem from an adult who was a healthcare worker with PCR-confirmed SARS-CoV-2 infection or an uninfected control (not recorded which). CDR3s include the opening cysteine and the closing phenylalanine or tryptophan. The order of the fields is D gene, V gene, CDR3 protein. D genes are given only for firm matches.

d_call: -
v_call: TRBV7-8
cdr3_aa: CASSGDWTYEQYF

d_call: -
v_call: TRBV29-1
cdr3_aa: CSVTGTSGNTIYF

d_call: TRBD2
v_call: TRBV6-2/TRBV6-3
cdr3_aa: CASRVSGTGELFF

d_call: TRBD1
v_call: TRBV19
cdr3_aa: CASSLRGGVEKLFF

d_call: -
v_call: TRBV10-1
cdr3_aa: CASSESWDEQFF

d_call: TRBD1
v_call: TRBV4-1
cdr3_aa: CASSQDVRDRDYEQYF

d_call: -
v_call: TRBV29-1
cdr3_aa: CSYRANTGELFF

d_call: -
v_call: TRBV20-1
cdr3_aa: CSASTGPNTEAFF

d_call: -
v_call: TRBV3-1
cdr3_aa: CASRAAGLGELFF

d_call: TRBD2
v_call: TRBV12-3/TRBV12-4
cdr3_aa: CASSRGGSSYNEQFF

d_call: -
v_call: TRBV5-1
cdr3_aa: CASSLSETQYF

d_call: -
v_call: TRBV7-6
cdr3_aa: CASSLGVRLLSDEQFF

d_call: TRBD1
v_call: TRBV6-6
cdr3_aa: CASSLQGLLTDTQYF